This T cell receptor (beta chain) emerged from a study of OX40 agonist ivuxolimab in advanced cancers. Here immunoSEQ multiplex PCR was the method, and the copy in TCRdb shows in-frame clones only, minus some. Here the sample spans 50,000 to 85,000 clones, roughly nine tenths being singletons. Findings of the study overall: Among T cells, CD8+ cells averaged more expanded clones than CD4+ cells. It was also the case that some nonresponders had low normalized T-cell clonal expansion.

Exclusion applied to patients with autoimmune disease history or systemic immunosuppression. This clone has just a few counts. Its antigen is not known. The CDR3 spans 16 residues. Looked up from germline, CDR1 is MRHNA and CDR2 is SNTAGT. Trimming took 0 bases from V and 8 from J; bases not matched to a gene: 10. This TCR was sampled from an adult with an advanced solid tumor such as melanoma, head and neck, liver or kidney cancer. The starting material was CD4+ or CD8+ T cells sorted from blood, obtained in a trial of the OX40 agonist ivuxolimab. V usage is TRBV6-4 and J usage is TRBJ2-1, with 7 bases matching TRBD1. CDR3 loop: CASSDSRDRVRDEQFF. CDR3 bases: TGTGCCAGCAGTGACTCAAGGGACAGAGTTCGTGATGAGCAGTTCTTC.